These T cell receptor beta chains were read from a single sample in a study of breast tumors, draining lymph nodes, adjacent tissues. TCRdb recomputed calls from the multiplex PCR reads with MiXCR, one row per CDR3 protein. The data hold 100,000 or so distinct CDR3 sequences, with approximately 21% observed a single time. Sequencing was performed on axillary lymph node tissue. These receptors came from a female donor with breast cancer. Some clones in this sample may be carry-over from other donors' samples. Both conserved end residues are part of each CDR3. The D gene is left open where the match is weak. Size is stated for part of the rows, as once, few or many counts, or as a class when the clone is expanded.

j_call v_call clone_size d_call cdr3_aa cdr3_nt
TRBJ2-2 TRBV20-1 many NA CSASRQGNTGELFF TGCAGTGCTAGCAGGCAGGGGAACACCGGGGAGCTGTTTTTT
TRBJ2-1 TRBV5-4 NA NA CASSLAGFSNEQFF TGTGCCAGCAGCTTGGCGGGGTTCTCCAATGAGCAGTTCTTC
TRBJ1-6 TRBV6-5 many NA CASSYSSTPYNSPLHF TGTGCCAGCAGTTACTCGTCGACACCCTATAATTCACCCCTCCACTTT
TRBJ2-2 TRBV14 NA NA CASSQEVGELFF TGTGCCAGCAGCCAAGAAGTGGGGGAGCTGTTTTTT
TRBJ2-5 TRBV19 many NA CASSIGAGYQETQYF TGTGCCAGTAGTATAGGGGCAGGGTACCAAGAGACCCAGTACTTC
TRBJ2-1 TRBV30 NA NA CAWSARAGLEQFF TGTGCCTGGAGTGCACGCGCAGGGCTTGAGCAGTTCTTC
TRBJ2-5 TRBV11-2 few NA CASSQSSSGGWKTQYF TGTGCCAGCAGCCAAAGTTCTTCCGGGGGATGGAAGACCCAGTACTTC
TRBJ2-5 TRBV7-2 NA TRBD2 CASSHLAGGRYGAQYF TGCGCCAGCAGCCACTTAGCGGGAGGGCGTTACGGGGCCCAGTACTTC
TRBJ2-5 TRBV7-7 many TRBD2 CASSLAASGGNNQETQYF TGTGCCAGCAGCTTAGCGGCTAGCGGGGGGAATAACCAAGAGACCCAGTACTTC
TRBJ2-3 TRBV7-6 many TRBD1 CASSKDLDRGRGTDTQYF TGTGCCAGCAGCAAAGATCTGGACAGGGGGCGAGGCACAGATACGCAGTATTTT
TRBJ1-6 TRBV2 NA NA CASVEGVPYNSPLHF TGTGCCAGCGTAGAAGGGGTGCCCTATAATTCACCCCTCCACTTT
TRBJ2-5 TRBV12-3/TRBV12-4 many TRBD1 CASSPPGQVYQETQYF TGTGCCAGCAGTCCTCCGGGACAGGTGTACCAAGAGACCCAGTACTTC
TRBJ2-1 TRBV4-2 many TRBD2 CASSQVLAGDRYNVYNEQFF TGTGCCAGCAGCCAAGTCTTAGCGGGCGACCGCTATAACGTATACAATGAGCAGTTCTTC
TRBJ1-2 TRBV5-5 once TRBD1 CASRSDRGTGYGYTF TGTGCCAGCAGGTCGGACAGGGGGACTGGCTATGGCTACACCTTC
TRBJ2-7 TRBV11-2 many NA CASSALRDKEYF TGTGCCAGCAGCGCGCTCCGGGACAAGGAGTACTTC
TRBJ1-1 TRBV2 NA TRBD1 CASKQGPDTEAFF TGTGCCAGCAAACAGGGGCCGGACACTGAAGCTTTCTTT
TRBJ2-1 TRBV15 NA TRBD1 CATSRGQGGREQFF TGTGCCACCAGCAGGGGACAGGGGGGCCGTGAGCAGTTCTTC
TRBJ2-5 TRBV5-1 many NA CASSYGLNQETQYF TGCGCCAGCAGCTATGGACTAAACCAAGAGACCCAGTACTTC
TRBJ1-6 TRBV2 many NA CASSELGDYNSPLHF TGTGCCAGCAGTGAACTCGGGGACTATAATTCACCCCTCCACTTT
TRBJ2-1 TRBV27 NA TRBD1 CASSTYRGISYNEQFF TGTGCCAGCAGTACGTACAGGGGTATCTCCTACAATGAGCAGTTCTTC
TRBJ2-3 TRBV30 many NA CALDRSTDTQYF TGTGCCTTAGACAGAAGCACAGATACGCAGTATTTT
TRBJ1-5 TRBV13 many TRBD1 CASSSRNEGASNQPQHF TGTGCCAGCAGCTCCCGTAATGAGGGGGCCAGCAATCAGCCCCAGCATTTT
TRBJ1-2 TRBV4-1 many NA CASSQDSRGGYTF TGCGCCAGCAGCCAAGATTCAAGGGGAGGCTACACCTTC
TRBJ2-7 TRBV6-5 many NA CASSYSFGGEQYF TGTGCCAGCAGTTACTCGTTTGGGGGCGAGCAGTACTTC
TRBJ2-3 TRBV10-2 many TRBD2 CASRLAGGNTDTQYF TGCGCCAGCAGACTAGCGGGGGGGAATACAGATACGCAGTATTTT
TRBJ2-1 TRBV12-3/TRBV12-4 many NA CASSLAFEQFF TGTGCCAGCAGCCTAGCTTTTGAGCAGTTCTTC
TRBJ2-7 TRBV19 many NA CASSTRGLQYF TGTGCCAGTAGCACCAGGGGTCTGCAGTACTTC
TRBJ2-3 TRBV7-9 NA NA CASSLVKGATDTQYF TGTGCCAGCAGCTTAGTTAAAGGGGCCACAGATACGCAGTATTTT
TRBJ2-1 TRBV4-1 many NA CASSQQGVEQFF TGCGCCAGCAGCCAACAGGGAGTTGAGCAGTTCTTC
TRBJ1-6 TRBV20-1 many NA CSARDLRTPTLSSYNSPLHF TGCAGTGCTAGAGATCTCCGGACACCAACTCTGAGCTCCTATAATTCACCCCTCCACTTT
TRBJ2-1 TRBV30 NA TRBD2 CAWSVLGGSWNEQFF TGTGCCTGGAGTGTACTCGGGGGGAGTTGGAATGAGCAGTTCTTC
TRBJ2-1 TRBV11-1 many NA CASSFPGWDEQFF TGTGCCAGCAGCTTCCCCGGCTGGGATGAGCAGTTCTTC
TRBJ1-3 TRBV19 many TRBD1 CASSRQGAPGNTIYF TGTGCCAGTTCTCGGCAGGGGGCGCCGGGAAACACCATATATTTT
TRBJ1-1 TRBV5-6 NA NA CASSLVGAGATEAFF TGTGCCAGCAGCTTGGTGGGGGCGGGGGCGACTGAAGCTTTCTTT
TRBJ1-2 TRBV14 many TRBD1 CASSQGTGTDYGYTF TGTGCCAGCAGCCAAGGAACCGGGACAGACTATGGCTACACCTTC
TRBJ2-4 TRBV27 NA NA CASSTLHQFKNIQYF TGTGCCAGCAGTACCCTCCACCAATTTAAAAACATTCAGTACTTC
TRBJ2-3 TRBV10-1 many NA CASSERQTRPDTQYF TGCGCCAGCAGTGAACGCCAGACTAGACCAGATACGCAGTATTTT
TRBJ2-3 TRBV5-1 NA NA CASNPQGRDTRYF TGCGCCAGCAACCCACAGGGTAGAGATACGCGGTATTTT
TRBJ1-5 TRBV19 many TRBD1 CASNFGATGAYSNQPQHF TGTGCCAGTAACTTTGGGGCGACAGGGGCCTATAGCAATCAGCCCCAGCATTTT
TRBJ1-6 TRBV20-1 many NA CSARDTIRSPLHF TGCAGTGCTAGAGACACGATACGTTCACCCCTCCACTTT
TRBJ1-6 TRBV27 few NA CASSLYGGRVFGNSPLHF TGTGCCAGCAGTTTATACGGGGGTAGGGTATTTGGTAATTCACCCCTCCACTTT
TRBJ1-1 TRBV20-1 few NA CSARGTNTEAFF TGCAGTGCCAGGGGAACGAACACTGAAGCTTTCTTT
TRBJ1-1 TRBV7-9 NA NA CASSLGSGRATEAFF TGTGCCAGCAGCTTAGGGTCAGGGCGGGCCACTGAAGCTTTCTTT
TRBJ1-3 TRBV4-1 many NA CASSQPSGGPSRNTIYF TGCGCCAGCAGCCAACCCTCCGGGGGCCCTAGTAGAAACACCATATATTTT
TRBJ2-1 TRBV12-3/TRBV12-4 many NA CASSLEGASYNEQFF TGTGCCAGCAGTTTAGAGGGAGCTTCCTACAATGAGCAGTTCTTC
TRBJ2-1 TRBV6-2/TRBV6-3 NA NA CASSYTEKHNEQFF TGTGCCAGCAGTTACACGGAAAAGCACAATGAGCAGTTCTTC
TRBJ2-1 TRBV7-9 many TRBD2 CASSQSGGNYNEQFF TGTGCCAGCAGTCAGAGCGGGGGGAACTACAATGAGCAGTTCTTC
TRBJ2-7 TRBV5-4 many NA CASSLGGASPHEQYF TGTGCCAGCAGCTTGGGCGGGGCTAGCCCCCACGAGCAGTACTTC
TRBJ2-7 TRBV7-9 many NA CASSQDSSYEQYF TGTGCCAGCAGCCAGGATAGCTCCTACGAGCAGTACTTC
TRBJ2-3 TRBV10-3 many NA CAINAGDTQYF TGTGCCATCAACGCGGGAGATACGCAGTATTTT
TRBJ2-1 TRBV12-3/TRBV12-4 NA TRBD1 CASSKGQGTYNEQFF TGTGCCAGCAGCAAGGGACAGGGTACCTACAATGAGCAGTTCTTC
TRBJ1-4 TRBV5-4 few TRBD1 CASSFLSGTVATNEKLFF TGTGCCAGCAGCTTCCTGTCCGGGACAGTTGCAACTAATGAAAAACTGTTTTTT
TRBJ2-3 TRBV7-8 many NA CASSLWGDLFSDTDTQYF TGTGCCAGCAGCTTATGGGGGGATTTGTTCTCGGACACAGATACGCAGTATTTT